The 7 T cell receptor beta chains presented below share a single source sample, sequenced in a study of CD8 T cells in ankylosing spondylitis. One entry per CDR3 protein results from TCRdb running MiXCR on the 5' RACE reads. The repertoire holds some 200,000 distinct CDR3 sequences, approximately 7.4% seen once, with 14% in the top ten. These receptors' targets are unknown. Study results and caveats: Characteristic, it appeared, of ankylosing spondylitis blood was a TCR beta motif of fewer than 10 highly homologous variants.

Material for sequencing was blood, either unsorted or a sorted T cell fraction (not recorded which). The receptors shown here come from a male donor with ankylosing spondylitis.

The chain links TRBV4-3 to TRBJ2-3; 9 bases map to TRBD2. Germline CDR1 LGHNA, CDR2 YSLEER. V dropped 1 base and J dropped 6; count of bases not matched to a gene: 5. The length of the CDR3 is 15 residues. The CDR3 sequence is CASSQAAGGGDTQYF. CDR3 coding DNA: TGCGCCAGCAGCCAAGCCGCGGGAGGGGGGGATACGCAGTATTTT.

This clonotype was detected ten times or more. This sequence joins TRBV28 and TRBJ2-3; a possible D gene is TRBD1 (5 bases). V shed 3 bases and J shed 1 base, with 17 bases lying between them. This CDR3 has 17 amino acids. Germline V gene sequence: CDR1 MDHEN, CDR2 SYDVKM. Written as DNA, the CDR3 is TGTGCCAGCAGTTTCCTTAGGGGTGGGTTTGGCACAGATACGCAGTATTTT. It translates to CASSFLRGGFGTDTQYF. Full variable domain (remainder filled in from reference TRBV28 and TRBJ2-3): DVKVTQSSRYLVKRTGEKVFLECVQDMDHENMFWYRQDPGLGLRLIYFSYDVKMKEKGDIPEGYSVSREKKERFSLILESASTNQTSMYLCASSFLRGGFGTDTQYFGPGTRLTVL.

This clonotype showed up many times. The chain couples TRBV7-2 to TRBJ1-2; unclear D gene. This CDR3 region has 15 residues. V was clipped by 4 bases and J by 2 bases, with 14 bases between them. The germline CDR1 and CDR2 sequences are SGHTA and FQGNSA. The CDR3 coding sequence is TGTGCCAGCAGCTCCCCTAGGGAGGTCAACTATGGCTACACCTTC. Residues: CASSSPREVNYGYTF.

This clonotype was picked up many times. The rearrangement uses TRBV5-4 and TRBJ2-1; maybe TRBD1 (5 bases). Trimming took 5 bases from V and 0 from J, leaving 12 bases between them. The CDR3 totals 15 residues. Germline lookup yields CDR1 SGHNT and CDR2 YYREEE (reference sequence). CDR3 residues: CASSPDQGSYNEQFF. The CDR3 nucleotides are TGTGCCAGCAGTCCAGACCAGGGCTCCTACAATGAGCAGTTCTTC.

There are many counts of this clonotype. V usage is TRBV27 and J usage is TRBJ2-5, with D unclear. This CDR3 has 13 residues. CDR1 is MNHEY, CDR2 SMNVEV, per germline (reference sequence). The V end was cut by 8 bases, the J end by 2 bases, with 12 bases between. The CDR3 nucleotides are TGTGCCAGCCTTGGGCGTAATCAAGAGACCCAGTACTTC. Residues: CASLGRNQETQYF.

The chain links TRBV28 to TRBJ1-5, with 8 nucleotides matching TRBD1. This CDR3 has 17 residues. CDR1 is MDHEN, CDR2 SYDVKM, per germline. V was pared by 5 bases and J by 0 bases, with 9 bases of the junction left unmatched. CDR3 loop: CASSVRDRLYSNQPQHF. In DNA form, the CDR3 reads TGTGCCAGCAGTGTCCGGGACAGGCTCTATAGCAATCAGCCCCAGCATTTT.

The sample holds many counts of this clonotype. This chain uses TRBV27 with TRBJ2-7, with D unclear. Germline lookup yields CDR1 MNHEY and CDR2 SMNVEV (reference sequence). This CDR3 has 14 amino acids. V lost 2 bases to trimming and J lost 5 bases, with 13 bases between them. The CDR3 bases are TGTGCCAGCAGTTTAGCGTCGGTGGGCAACGAGCAGTACTTC. Its protein product is CASSLASVGNEQYF.